A selection of T cell receptor beta chains follows, all from one sample in a study of spatial heterogeneity in lung cancer. TCRdb reprocessed the 5' RACE reads with MiXCR, giving one entry per CDR3 protein. The profile shows 77,000 or so distinct CDR3 sequences, about 20% of them singletons. Specimen: PBMCs, collected at surgery. All receptors derive from a male donor with early-stage non-small cell lung cancer. The CDR3 runs from the conserved cysteine through the conserved F or W. D genes are given only for firm matches. Part of the rows lack a size; the others show once, few, many or a class for expanded clones.

v_call	clone_size	d_call	j_call	cdr3_aa	cdr3_nt
TRBV29-1	NA	NA	TRBJ1-1	CSVEDTIGGQNTEAFF	TGCAGCGTTGAAGATACGATCGGAGGGCAGAACACTGAAGCTTTCTTT
TRBV11-2	NA	NA	TRBJ1-4	CASSTPAGGGEKLFF	TGTGCCAGCAGTACTCCTGCGGGGGGAGGAGAAAAACTGTTTTTT
TRBV27	NA	NA	TRBJ2-3	CASSLAVGVPQYTQYF	TGTGCCAGCAGTTTAGCGGTGGGGGTCCCCCAATACACGCAGTATTTT
TRBV20-1	many	TRBD1	TRBJ1-2	CSAQDRSANYGYTF	TGCAGTGCCCAGGACAGGAGTGCTAACTATGGCTACACCTTC
TRBV6-1	once	NA	TRBJ1-3	CASSATGPGNTIYF	TGTGCCAGCAGTGCAACAGGGCCAGGAAACACCATATATTTT
TRBV12-3/TRBV12-4	NA	NA	TRBJ2-5	CASSPRRQQETQYF	TGTGCCAGCAGTCCCCGGAGGCAGCAAGAGACCCAGTACTTC
TRBV11-3	NA	NA	TRBJ1-2	CASSLGRDYGYTF	TGTGCCAGCAGCTTAGGTCGGGACTATGGCTACACCTTC
TRBV5-6	many	NA	TRBJ2-7	CASSLAPDSYEQYF	TGTGCCAGCAGCTTGGCCCCAGATTCCTACGAGCAGTACTTC
TRBV20-1	NA	NA	TRBJ2-7	CSARVSQGSYEQYF	TGCAGTGCTAGGGTCTCACAGGGTTCCTACGAGCAGTACTTC
TRBV7-6	few	NA	TRBJ2-1	CASSPTDGGYNEQFF	TGTGCCAGCAGCCCGACAGACGGGGGCTACAATGAGCAGTTCTTC
TRBV10-3	once	NA	TRBJ2-3	CAISLTDTQYF	TGTGCCATCAGCCTCACAGATACGCAGTATTTT
TRBV11-2	few	TRBD1	TRBJ2-2	CASSQRQGRTGELFF	TGTGCCAGCAGCCAACGACAGGGTCGCACCGGGGAGCTGTTTTTT
TRBV6-5	NA	TRBD1	TRBJ2-7	CASRPGQGDEQYF	TGTGCCAGCAGACCCGGACAGGGGGACGAGCAGTACTTC
TRBV19	NA	NA	TRBJ2-7	CASSSGVTSGNEQYF	TGTGCCAGTAGTTCCGGCGTCACGTCCGGAAACGAGCAGTACTTC
TRBV28	NA	NA	TRBJ1-6	CASSFGGSSYNSPLHF	TGTGCCAGCAGTTTCGGTGGGAGCTCCTATAATTCACCCCTCCACTTT
TRBV6-1	few	TRBD1	TRBJ2-1	CASSEPTNTRQGVYNEQFF	TGTGCCAGCAGTGAACCAACCAATACAAGACAGGGGGTATACAATGAGCAGTTCTTC
TRBV27	NA	NA	TRBJ1-5	CASSLLGSNQPQHF	TGTGCCAGCAGTTTACTGGGGAGCAATCAGCCCCAGCATTTT
TRBV28	few	NA	TRBJ2-5	CASTGPLQETQYF	TGTGCCAGCACGGGGCCTCTCCAAGAGACCCAGTACTTC
TRBV14	NA	TRBD2	TRBJ2-5	CASSPGLAGVFGTQYF	TGTGCCAGCAGCCCGGGACTAGCGGGAGTCTTCGGGACCCAGTACTTC
TRBV3-1	many	NA	TRBJ2-1	CASSQDVRASGAYNEQFF	TGTGCCAGCAGCCAAGATGTACGAGCCAGCGGTGCCTACAATGAGCAGTTCTTC
TRBV6-1	few	NA	TRBJ1-2	CASSALEGGYGYTF	TGTGCCAGCAGTGCTCTGGAGGGAGGGTATGGCTACACCTTC
TRBV18	NA	NA	TRBJ2-7	CASSQDSYEQYF	TGTGCCAGCTCCCAGGACAGCTACGAGCAGTACTTC
TRBV28	many	TRBD1	TRBJ2-5	CASSSGQQETQYF	TGTGCCAGCAGTTCGGGACAGCAAGAGACCCAGTACTTC
TRBV14	NA	NA	TRBJ2-6	CASSQSPGANVLTF	TGTGCCAGCAGCCAATCCCCTGGGGCCAACGTCCTGACTTTC
TRBV7-8	few	NA	TRBJ2-6	CASSLAQDYSGANVLTF	TGTGCCAGCAGCTTAGCGCAGGACTACTCTGGGGCCAACGTCCTGACTTTC
TRBV20-1	NA	TRBD2	TRBJ2-3	CSATGLAGGRADTQYF	TGCAGTGCTACGGGACTAGCGGGAGGGCGGGCAGATACGCAGTATTTT
TRBV25-1	few	NA	TRBJ2-7	CASSRGYEQYF	TGTGCCAGCTCCAGGGGTTACGAGCAGTACTTC
TRBV2	NA	TRBD2	TRBJ2-2	CASSVTSGRSTGELFF	TGTGCCAGCAGTGTTACTAGCGGGAGGAGCACCGGGGAGCTGTTTTTT
TRBV7-9	many	TRBD1	TRBJ2-7	CASSSSRDSSSSYEQYF	TGTGCCAGCAGCTCGTCCCGGGACAGCTCGAGCTCCTACGAGCAGTACTTC
TRBV19	NA	TRBD1	TRBJ2-5	CASGQAYQETQYF	TGTGCCAGTGGACAGGCATACCAAGAGACCCAGTACTTC
TRBV25-1	many	TRBD1	TRBJ1-1	CASSEYGQGWGEAFF	TGTGCCAGCAGTGAATATGGACAGGGTTGGGGTGAAGCTTTCTTT
TRBV29-1	NA	NA	TRBJ2-3	CSVGGQLGAADTQYF	TGCAGCGTTGGGGGACAACTCGGGGCAGCAGATACGCAGTATTTT
TRBV30	few	NA	TRBJ2-7	CAWVGGGGYEQYF	TGTGCCTGGGTCGGGGGAGGCGGTTACGAGCAGTACTTC
TRBV20-1	few	NA	TRBJ1-2	CSARPDVNYGYTF	TGCAGTGCTAGACCGGACGTTAACTATGGCTACACCTTC
TRBV20-1	NA	TRBD2	TRBJ2-3	CSARDPRLAGGPEDTQYF	TGCAGTGCTAGAGATCCCCGCCTAGCGGGGGGGCCTGAAGATACGCAGTATTTT
TRBV27	many	TRBD2	TRBJ2-3	CASSLLPSGGGSDTQYF	TGTGCCAGCAGTCTGTTACCTAGCGGGGGAGGATCAGATACGCAGTATTTT
TRBV10-2	NA	NA	TRBJ1-3	CATRGWGNTIYF	TGCGCCACCCGGGGGTGGGGAAACACCATATATTTT
TRBV21-1	NA	NA	TRBJ2-3	CASIDLVDTQYF	TGTGCCAGCATTGACCTAGTAGATACGCAGTATTTT
TRBV7-2	few	NA	TRBJ1-4	CASSTQTATNEKLFF	TGTGCCAGCAGCACCCAGACTGCAACTAATGAAAAACTGTTTTTT
TRBV18	few	TRBD1	TRBJ2-3	CASSPRQGADTQYF	TGTGCCAGCTCACCTCGACAGGGGGCAGATACGCAGTATTTT
TRBV6-5	NA	NA	TRBJ2-3	CASRSHKSSTDTQYF	TGTGCCAGCAGAAGCCATAAATCTAGCACAGATACGCAGTATTTT
TRBV29-1	many	TRBD2	TRBJ2-7	CSVEFPGGFSYEQYF	TGCAGCGTTGAATTTCCGGGGGGATTCTCCTACGAGCAGTACTTC
TRBV7-7	NA	NA	TRBJ2-3	CASSLAVGGTDTQYF	TGTGCTAGCAGCTTAGCGGTGGGGGGAACAGATACGCAGTATTTT
TRBV20-1	NA	TRBD2	TRBJ2-3	CSARDLAGPTDTQYF	TGCAGTGCTAGAGACCTAGCGGGACCCACAGATACGCAGTATTTT
TRBV29-1	NA	TRBD2	TRBJ2-3	CSVEAGEGTDTQYF	TGCAGCGTTGAAGCGGGGGAGGGAACAGATACGCAGTATTTT
TRBV11-2	NA	TRBD2	TRBJ2-7	CASSPAGGPFYEQYF	TGTGCCAGCAGCCCAGCGGGGGGGCCCTTCTACGAGCAGTACTTC
TRBV3-1	few	NA	TRBJ2-5	CASSLRAETQYF	TGTGCCAGCAGCCTTAGGGCAGAGACCCAGTACTTC
TRBV5-6	NA	NA	TRBJ2-3	CAGSLFETRGADTQYF	TGTGCCGGCAGCTTGTTTGAGACCCGCGGGGCAGATACGCAGTATTTT
TRBV28	NA	NA	TRBJ2-7	CASSYSGTPEQYF	TGTGCCAGCAGTTACTCCGGCACACCAGAGCAGTACTTC
TRBV7-3	few	TRBD1	TRBJ2-2	CASSLRGQGALTGELFF	TGTGCCAGCAGCTTAAGGGGACAGGGGGCCCTCACCGGGGAGCTGTTTTTT
TRBV7-9	NA	NA	TRBJ2-7	CASSLGAGGEQYF	TGTGCCAGCAGCTTAGGGGCCGGCGGCGAGCAGTACTTC
TRBV20-1	once	TRBD2	TRBJ2-1	CSASSLAGNEQFF	TGCAGTGCTAGTTCCCTAGCGGGAAATGAGCAGTTCTTC